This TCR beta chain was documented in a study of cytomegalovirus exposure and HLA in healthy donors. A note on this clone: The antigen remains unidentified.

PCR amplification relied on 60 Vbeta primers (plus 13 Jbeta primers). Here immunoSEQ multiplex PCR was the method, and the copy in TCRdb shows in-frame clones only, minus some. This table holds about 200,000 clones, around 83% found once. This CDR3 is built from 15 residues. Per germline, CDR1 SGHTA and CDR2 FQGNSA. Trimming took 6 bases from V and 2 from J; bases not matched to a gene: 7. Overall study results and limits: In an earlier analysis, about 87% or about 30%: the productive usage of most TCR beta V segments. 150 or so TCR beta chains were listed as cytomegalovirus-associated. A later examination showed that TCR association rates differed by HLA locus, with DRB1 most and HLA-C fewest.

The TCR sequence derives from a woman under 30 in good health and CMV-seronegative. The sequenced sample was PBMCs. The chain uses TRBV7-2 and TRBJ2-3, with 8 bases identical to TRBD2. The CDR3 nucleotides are TGTGCCAGCAGTGGGACTAGTCTAAACACAGATACGCAGTATTTT. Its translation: CASSGTSLNTDTQYF. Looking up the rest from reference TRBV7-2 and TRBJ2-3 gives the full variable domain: GAGVSQSPSNKVTEKGKDVELRCDPISGHTALYWYRQSLGQGLEFLIYFQGNSAPDKSGLPSDRFSAERTGGSVSTLTIQRTQQEDSAVYLCASSGTSLNTDTQYFGPGTRLTVL.